This is a list of T cell receptor beta chains from one sample in a study of blood T cell repertoires in COVID-19. TCRdb keeps only in-frame clones here, not all; method: immunoSEQ multiplex PCR. The table lists roughly 150,000 clones, over 80% of them singletons. The specimen was peripheral blood. The origin of the receptors is a woman aged 80 or over with active or convalescent COVID-19. Each CDR3 is given with its conserved first and last residue. Fields, in order: clone size, J gene, D gene, V gene, CDR3 protein, CDR3 DNA. D genes are given only for firm matches. Clone size, where shown, is once, few, many, or a class for clones that have expanded.

clone size: once
J gene: TRBJ1-3
D gene: TRBD1
V gene: TRBV15
CDR3 protein: CATSRDQGASGNTIYF
CDR3 DNA: TGTGCCACCAGCAGAGATCAGGGGGCCTCTGGAAACACCATATATTTT

clone size: -
J gene: TRBJ1-1
D gene: -
V gene: TRBV9
CDR3 protein: CASRSGGRNTEAFF
CDR3 DNA: TGTGCCAGCAGGTCCGGAGGGCGGAACACTGAAGCTTTCTTT

clone size: -
J gene: TRBJ1-5
D gene: TRBD1
V gene: TRBV4-1
CDR3 protein: CASSQPGQVGNQPQHF
CDR3 DNA: TGCGCCAGCAGCCAACCGGGACAGGTGGGCAATCAGCCCCAGCATTTT

clone size: -
J gene: TRBJ2-5
D gene: TRBD1
V gene: TRBV7-9
CDR3 protein: CASSVGQQRPETQYF
CDR3 DNA: TGTGCCAGCTCAGTGGGACAGCAACGCCCAGAGACCCAGTACTTC

clone size: -
J gene: TRBJ1-1
D gene: -
V gene: TRBV7-2
CDR3 protein: CASSPLSNTEAFF
CDR3 DNA: TGTGCCAGCAGCCCCCTCTCGAACACTGAAGCTTTCTTT

clone size: -
J gene: TRBJ2-1
D gene: TRBD2
V gene: TRBV7-2
CDR3 protein: CASSTSGGAAYEQFF
CDR3 DNA: TGTGCCAGCAGCACAAGCGGGGGGGCCGCTTATGAGCAGTTCTTC

clone size: -
J gene: TRBJ2-1
D gene: TRBD2
V gene: TRBV19
CDR3 protein: CASGRQSYSYNEQFF
CDR3 DNA: TGTGCCAGCGGGAGGCAGAGCTACTCCTACAATGAGCAGTTCTTC

clone size: -
J gene: TRBJ2-5
D gene: TRBD2
V gene: TRBV9
CDR3 protein: CASSVEGLGAETQYF
CDR3 DNA: TGTGCCAGCAGCGTAGAGGGACTAGGGGCGGAGACCCAGTACTTC

clone size: -
J gene: TRBJ2-5
D gene: -
V gene: TRBV19
CDR3 protein: CASSIGVRETQYF
CDR3 DNA: TGTGCCAGTAGTATCGGGGTCCGGGAGACCCAGTACTTC

clone size: -
J gene: TRBJ1-5
D gene: TRBD1
V gene: TRBV6-1
CDR3 protein: CASSETGAGQPQHF
CDR3 DNA: TGTGCCAGCAGTGAGACAGGGGCGGGGCAGCCCCAGCATTTT

clone size: once
J gene: TRBJ2-7
D gene: -
V gene: TRBV7-9
CDR3 protein: CASSLGRGTYEQYF
CDR3 DNA: TGTGCCAGCAGCTTAGGCAGGGGAACCTACGAGCAGTACTTC

clone size: -
J gene: TRBJ2-1
D gene: -
V gene: TRBV6-1
CDR3 protein: CASSDPSGGPNEQFF
CDR3 DNA: TGTGCCAGCAGTGACCCTTCGGGGGGCCCTAATGAGCAGTTCTTC

clone size: -
J gene: TRBJ1-2
D gene: -
V gene: TRBV6-5
CDR3 protein: CASSSPPGRVNGYTF
CDR3 DNA: TGTGCCAGCAGTTCCCCCCCCGGGAGAGTAAATGGCTACACCTTC

clone size: -
J gene: TRBJ1-1
D gene: -
V gene: TRBV3-1/TRBV3-2
CDR3 protein: CASSQGRVGFGAFF
CDR3 DNA: TGTGCCAGCAGCCAAGGCAGGGTGGGGTTTGGTGCTTTCTTT

clone size: -
J gene: TRBJ1-1
D gene: TRBD1
V gene: TRBV6-5
CDR3 protein: CASSPDRTLNTEAFF
CDR3 DNA: TGTGCCAGCAGCCCGGACAGGACCTTGAACACTGAAGCTTTCTTT

clone size: -
J gene: TRBJ1-1
D gene: TRBD1
V gene: TRBV9
CDR3 protein: CASRAGTANTEAFF
CDR3 DNA: TGTGCCAGCAGGGCGGGGACAGCGAACACTGAAGCTTTCTTT

clone size: -
J gene: TRBJ1-1
D gene: -
V gene: TRBV12-3/TRBV12-4
CDR3 protein: CASVRGFWTEAFF
CDR3 DNA: TGTGCCAGCGTAAGGGGTTTTTGGACTGAAGCTTTCTTT

clone size: -
J gene: TRBJ2-2
D gene: -
V gene: TRBV7-3
CDR3 protein: CASSPRGDPNTGELFF
CDR3 DNA: TGTGCCAGCAGCCCCAGGGGGGATCCGAACACCGGGGAGCTGTTTTTT

clone size: -
J gene: TRBJ1-1
D gene: -
V gene: TRBV19
CDR3 protein: CASSILAVMNTEAFF
CDR3 DNA: TGTGCCAGTAGTATTTTAGCAGTTATGAACACTGAAGCTTTCTTT

clone size: -
J gene: TRBJ2-1
D gene: TRBD1
V gene: TRBV7-2
CDR3 protein: CASSWGGTGDEQFF
CDR3 DNA: TGTGCCAGCAGCTGGGGGGGGACAGGGGATGAGCAGTTCTTC

clone size: -
J gene: TRBJ2-4
D gene: TRBD1
V gene: TRBV5-4
CDR3 protein: CASSLRGKNIQYF
CDR3 DNA: TGTGCCAGCAGCCTCAGGGGGAAAAACATTCAGTACTTC

clone size: -
J gene: TRBJ1-4
D gene: -
V gene: TRBV3-1/TRBV3-2
CDR3 protein: CASSQDRGGRDEKLFF
CDR3 DNA: TGTGCCAGCAGCCAAGATCGGGGGGGGCGGGATGAAAAACTGTTTTTT

clone size: few
J gene: TRBJ1-2
D gene: TRBD1
V gene: TRBV15
CDR3 protein: CATSGQVQLGYGYTF
CDR3 DNA: TGTGCCACCTCAGGACAGGTCCAGTTGGGCTATGGCTACACCTTC

clone size: -
J gene: TRBJ1-6
D gene: -
V gene: TRBV19
CDR3 protein: CASSIVTGSSYNSPLHF
CDR3 DNA: TGTGCCAGTAGTATCGTAACAGGGAGCTCCTATAATTCACCCCTCCACTTT

clone size: -
J gene: TRBJ1-4
D gene: TRBD1
V gene: TRBV5-1
CDR3 protein: CASSLETGRGEKLFF
CDR3 DNA: TGCGCCAGCAGCTTGGAGACAGGGCGCGGTGAAAAACTGTTTTTT

clone size: -
J gene: TRBJ1-1
D gene: -
V gene: TRBV6-5
CDR3 protein: CASSPAGVRNEAFF
CDR3 DNA: TGTGCCAGCAGTCCGGCGGGGGTACGAAATGAAGCTTTCTTT

clone size: once
J gene: TRBJ2-2
D gene: -
V gene: TRBV7-9
CDR3 protein: CASRPPDRHTGELFF
CDR3 DNA: TGTGCCAGCAGACCACCCGACAGGCACACCGGGGAGCTGTTTTTT

clone size: -
J gene: TRBJ1-2
D gene: -
V gene: TRBV3-1/TRBV3-2
CDR3 protein: CASSQGGGSRGYTF
CDR3 DNA: TGTGCCAGCAGCCAAGGGGGCGGAAGTCGGGGCTACACCTTC

clone size: -
J gene: TRBJ2-1
D gene: -
V gene: TRBV27
CDR3 protein: CASRWGRTEQFF
CDR3 DNA: TGTGCCAGCAGATGGGGGCGAACCGAGCAGTTCTTC

clone size: -
J gene: TRBJ2-2
D gene: TRBD1
V gene: TRBV6-5
CDR3 protein: CASSPGDRGTGELFF
CDR3 DNA: TGTGCCAGCAGCCCGGGGGACAGGGGGACGGGGGAGCTGTTTTTT

clone size: -
J gene: TRBJ1-1
D gene: -
V gene: TRBV7-9
CDR3 protein: CASSFSVTLNTEAFF
CDR3 DNA: TGTGCCAGCAGCTTTTCGGTCACCCTGAACACTGAAGCTTTCTTT

clone size: -
J gene: TRBJ1-1
D gene: -
V gene: TRBV15
CDR3 protein: CATSRAYGEGTEAFF
CDR3 DNA: TGTGCCACCAGCAGAGCGTACGGGGAGGGCACTGAAGCTTTCTTT

clone size: once
J gene: TRBJ1-2
D gene: TRBD1
V gene: TRBV16
CDR3 protein: CASSPQQGAGYGYTF
CDR3 DNA: TGTGCCAGCAGCCCTCAACAGGGGGCGGGCTATGGCTACACCTTC

clone size: -
J gene: TRBJ2-7
D gene: -
V gene: TRBV18
CDR3 protein: CASSPPVGQRYYEQYF
CDR3 DNA: TGTGCCAGCTCACCACCGGTCGGACAGAGGTACTACGAGCAGTACTTC

clone size: -
J gene: TRBJ1-5
D gene: -
V gene: TRBV28
CDR3 protein: CASSSLLNQPQHF
CDR3 DNA: TGTGCCAGCAGCAGTCTCCTCAATCAGCCCCAGCATTTT

clone size: -
J gene: TRBJ1-1
D gene: -
V gene: TRBV18
CDR3 protein: CASSPREVPPLRETEAFF
CDR3 DNA: TGTGCCAGCTCACCACGTGAGGTCCCCCCACTCCGAGAAACTGAAGCTTTCTTT

clone size: -
J gene: TRBJ2-7
D gene: TRBD1
V gene: TRBV9
CDR3 protein: CASSLGQGQGYEQYF
CDR3 DNA: TGTGCCAGCAGCCTCGGACAGGGGCAGGGGTACGAGCAGTACTTC

clone size: once
J gene: TRBJ1-2
D gene: TRBD1
V gene: TRBV19
CDR3 protein: CASSTPGQGMNGYTF
CDR3 DNA: TGTGCCAGTAGTACCCCGGGACAGGGAATGAACGGCTACACCTTC

clone size: few
J gene: TRBJ1-6
D gene: -
V gene: TRBV7-4
CDR3 protein: CASSLINSPLHF
CDR3 DNA: TGTGCCAGCAGCCTAATCAATTCACCCCTCCACTTT

clone size: -
J gene: TRBJ2-3
D gene: TRBD1
V gene: TRBV7-2
CDR3 protein: CASSLGQGAGTDTQYF
CDR3 DNA: TGTGCCAGCAGCTTAGGGCAGGGGGCCGGGACAGATACGCAGTATTTT

clone size: -
J gene: TRBJ2-7
D gene: TRBD1
V gene: TRBV6-1
CDR3 protein: CASSERGREQYF
CDR3 DNA: TGTGCCAGCAGTGAAAGGGGGCGCGAGCAGTACTTC

clone size: -
J gene: TRBJ1-3
D gene: -
V gene: TRBV19
CDR3 protein: CASTLGGILGNTIYF
CDR3 DNA: TGTGCCAGTACCCTGGGAGGTATTCTCGGAAACACCATATATTTT

clone size: -
J gene: TRBJ1-1
D gene: -
V gene: TRBV6-2/TRBV6-3
CDR3 protein: CASSYGRAFRSSNTEAFF
CDR3 DNA: TGTGCCAGCAGTTACGGGAGGGCTTTTAGATCCTCGAACACTGAAGCTTTCTTT

clone size: -
J gene: TRBJ1-1
D gene: TRBD1
V gene: TRBV7-9
CDR3 protein: CASTSGTVNTEAFF
CDR3 DNA: TGTGCCAGCACCAGCGGGACAGTTAACACTGAAGCTTTCTTT

clone size: -
J gene: TRBJ2-2
D gene: TRBD1
V gene: TRBV7-6
CDR3 protein: CASSPGQANTGELFF
CDR3 DNA: TGTGCCAGCAGCCCGGGACAGGCCAACACCGGGGAGCTGTTTTTT

clone size: -
J gene: TRBJ1-1
D gene: TRBD1
V gene: TRBV28
CDR3 protein: CASSSTEGAKAFF
CDR3 DNA: TGTGCCAGCAGTTCCACTGAGGGGGCGAAAGCTTTCTTT

clone size: -
J gene: TRBJ1-6
D gene: -
V gene: TRBV4-3
CDR3 protein: CASSQDHSYNSPLHF
CDR3 DNA: TGCGCCAGCAGCCAAGATCACTCCTATAATTCACCCCTCCACTTT

clone size: -
J gene: TRBJ1-1
D gene: -
V gene: TRBV6-5
CDR3 protein: CASSYSSLNTEAFF
CDR3 DNA: TGTGCCAGCAGTTACTCGAGCCTGAACACTGAAGCTTTCTTT